These 27 T cell receptor beta chains came from one sample sequenced in a study of cytomegalovirus exposure and HLA in healthy donors. The study ran its PCR with 60 Vbeta and 13 Jbeta primers. The method was immunoSEQ multiplex PCR; TCRdb's version includes in-frame clones alone and lacks a portion of them. The data show under 250,000 clones, over 80% seen once. Sequencing was done on a sample of PBMCs. The receptors derive from a man aged 40-55 years in good health and CMV-seropositive.

J is TRBJ2-5 and V is TRBV28, with 11 bases that match TRBD2. Germline loops: CDR1 MDHEN, CDR2 SYDVKM. With 5 bases clipped from V and 5 bases from J, the junction kept 7 bases outside the gene matches. This CDR3 spans 15 amino acids. The CDR3 DNA reads as TGTGCCAGCAGTCCCTCTAGCGGGAGGAAGGAGACCCAGTACTTC. It yields the protein CASSPSSGRKETQYF.

This clone has only one observation. The chain couples TRBV6-5 to TRBJ2-7; tentative D call: TRBD1 (5 bases). Per the germline V gene, CDR1 is MNHEY and CDR2 is SVGAGI. The ends were cut back, 4 bases at V and 4 bases at J, with 11 bases in the middle. CDR3 length: 13 residues. CDR3 sequence reads: CASSSEQVYEQYF. DNA for the CDR3: TGTGCCAGCAGTTCAGAACAGGTTTACGAGCAGTACTTC.

This rearrangement joins TRBV10-2 to TRBJ2-1; 7 nucleotides align to TRBD1. Trimming took 0 bases from V and 2 from J; bases not matched to a gene: 4. Germline CDR1 and CDR2: WSHSY and SAAADI. CDR3 size: 16 residues. The CDR3 nucleotides are TGCGCCAGCAGTGAGTCGAAGGGGGCGGCCTACAATGAGCAGTTCTTC. Translating gives CASSESKGAAYNEQFF.

The chain joins TRBV4-1 to TRBJ2-2; a possible D gene is TRBD1 (5 bases). Germline V gives CDR1 MGHRA, CDR2 YSYEKL. This CDR3 is 17 amino acids long. Trimming cost V 7 bases and J 4 bases, with 22 bases left between them. CDR3 coding DNA: TGCGCCAGCATGCCAAGAGTTCAGGGCCTACCCACCGGGGAGCTGTTTTTT. This codes for CASMPRVQGLPTGELFF.

V gene TRBV11-2 combines with J gene TRBJ2-1; 7 nucleotides match TRBD2. This CDR3 is built from 15 residues. Losses at the gene ends were 5 bases for V and 8 bases for J; bases not matched to a gene: 12. The germline gives CDR1 SGHAT, CDR2 FQNNGV. The CDR3 spells CASSPAGGSFYEQFF. The CDR3 bases are TGTGCCAGCAGCCCGGCGGGCGGGAGTTTCTATGAGCAGTTCTTC.

This sequence joins TRBV4-1 and TRBJ1-2; D might be TRBD1 (5 bases). Germline V gene sequence: CDR1 MGHRA, CDR2 YSYEKL. Trimming pared 3 bases from V and 3 bases from J, leaving 8 bases between. This CDR3 is 13 amino acids long. CDR3 loop: CASSHREDYGYTF. CDR3 bases: TGCGCCAGCAGCCACAGGGAAGACTATGGCTACACCTTC.

The chain employs TRBV29-1 and TRBJ2-1, with D maybe TRBD2 (6 bases). Trimming cost V 8 bases and J 2 bases, with 13 bases left between them. The CDR3 consists of 13 residues. Germline assignment: CDR1 SQVTM and CDR2 ANQGSEA. The CDR3, as DNA: TGCAGCTCCCAGACTAGGGCCTACAATGAGCAGTTCTTC. It is translated as CSSQTRAYNEQFF.

The CDR3 protein is CASSLYGNTIYF. CDR3 in DNA: TGTGCCAGCAGCCTTTATGGAAACACCATATATTTT. The rearrangement links TRBV28 to TRBJ1-3; D is uncertain. From germline, CDR1 is MDHEN and CDR2 SYDVKM. The CDR3 totals 12 residues. With 6 bases removed from V and 3 bases from J, the gap between germline ends came to 6 bases.

This sequence joins TRBV7-9 and TRBJ1-2, with a possible D match to TRBD1 (6 bases). The CDR3 length is 14 residues. Trimming removed 3 bases from V and 7 bases from J, with 15 bases in between. Germline lookup yields CDR1 SEHNR and CDR2 FQNEAQ (reference sequence). CDR3: CASSFLGAGAGYTF. The CDR3 DNA is TGTGCCAGCAGCTTTCTGGGGGCTGGTGCTGGCTACACCTTC.

For the CDR3, the DNA is TGTGCCAGCAGCTTCAGCGGGGCTGACTCCTACGAGCAGTACTTC. It codes for CASSFSGADSYEQYF. The rearrangement uses TRBV5-4 and TRBJ2-7, with 7 bases that match TRBD2. Trimming at V came to 2 bases and at J to 0 bases, leaving 5 bases not matched to a gene. The germline CDR1 and CDR2 sequences are SGHNT and YYREEE (reference sequence). The length of the CDR3 is 15 residues.

The rearrangement joins TRBV19 to TRBJ2-1; 8 nucleotides align to TRBD1. The CDR3 extends over 16 amino acids. V shed 4 bases, J shed 0 bases, and the junction held 5 bases outside the gene matches. The germline V gene has CDR1 LNHDA and CDR2 SQIVND (reference sequence). The CDR3 here is CASSTPRGLSYNEQFF. The CDR3 DNA reads as TGTGCCAGTAGTACCCCCAGGGGGCTCTCCTACAATGAGCAGTTCTTC.

The chain combines TRBV6-1 with TRBJ2-7; 8 bases are shared with TRBD2. The V gene end was trimmed by 5 bases and the J gene end by 7 bases; junction bases not matched to a gene: 7. The CDR3 totals 13 residues. Germline CDR1 MNHNS, CDR2 SASEGT. The CDR3 here is CASSPGGLVEQYV. As DNA, the CDR3 is TGTGCCAGCAGTCCGGGAGGGTTGGTGGAGCAGTACGTC.

J is TRBJ2-2 and V is TRBV14, with a tentative D call TRBD2 (7 bases). From germline, CDR1 is SGHDN and CDR2 FVKESK. The CDR3 length is 18 residues. The V gene lost 4 bases and the J gene lost 0 bases, with 18 bases spanning the gap. The CDR3 loop reads CASSLIGAGHANTGELFF. Here the CDR3 DNA reads TGTGCCAGCAGCCTTATCGGAGCGGGACACGCGAACACCGGGGAGCTGTTTTTT.

In DNA, the CDR3 is TGTGCCAGCTCTGCGACAGGCCACGCGGAGACCCAGTACTTC. It yields the protein CASSATGHAETQYF. The chain joins TRBV18 to TRBJ2-5; perhaps TRBD1 as D (6 bases). Per the germline V gene, CDR1 is KGHSH and CDR2 is LQKENI. V was cut by 6 bases and J by 5 bases, with 16 bases left in between. The CDR3 totals 14 residues. Together with reference TRBV18 and TRBJ2-5, the CDR3 gives the full variable domain: NAGVMQNPRHLVRRRGQEARLRCSPMKGHSHVYWYRQLPEEGLKFMVYLQKENIIDESGMPKERFSAEFPKEGPSILRIQQVVRGDSAAYFCASSATGHAETQYFGPGTRLLVL.

The rearrangement joins TRBV5-1 to TRBJ2-7; D is possibly TRBD2 (5 bases). V lost 1 base to trimming and J lost 2 bases, with 13 bases between them. Per germline, CDR1 SGHRS and CDR2 YFSETQ. This CDR3 is built from 15 residues. The CDR3 sequence: CASSLLSGSTYEQYV. DNA of the CDR3: TGCGCCAGCAGCTTGTTAAGCGGCTCTACCTACGAGCAGTACGTC.

V and J are TRBV6-1 and TRBJ2-7, with 10 bases identical to TRBD1. Trimming removed 4 bases from V and 9 bases from J; junction bases left unmatched: 9. Germline V lookup: CDR1 MNHNS, CDR2 SASEGT. This CDR3 has 14 residues. This CDR3 is CASSAAGQGLSQYV. The CDR3 DNA sequence: TGTGCCAGCAGTGCCGCGGGACAGGGGTTATCGCAGTACGTC.

The chain carries TRBV11-1 and TRBJ1-4; D not certain. The CDR3 extends over 14 amino acids. Trimming left V 0 bases short and J 8 bases short, with 10 bases between. Per germline, CDR1 SGHAT and CDR2 FQDESV (reference sequence). The CDR3 sequence is CASSLALTDEKLFF. The DNA for the CDR3 is TGTGCCAGCAGCTTAGCCTTAACAGACGAAAAACTGTTTTTT. Variable domain in full (rest from reference TRBV11-1 and TRBJ1-4): EAEVAQSPRYKITEKSQAVAFWCDPISGHATLYWYRQILGQGPELLVQFQDESVVDDSQLPKDRFSAERLKGVDSTLKIQPAELGDSAMYLCASSLALTDEKLFFGSGTQLSVL.

The V and J genes are TRBV7-8 and TRBJ2-2; no clear D gene. The V gene lost 4 bases and the J gene lost 1 base, with 16 bases spanning the gap. Germline CDR1 is SGHVS and CDR2 is FQNEAQ. This CDR3 has 17 amino acids. CDR3 protein: CASSYPTPPVNTGELFF. The CDR3 region has the DNA TGTGCCAGCAGCTACCCGACTCCGCCCGTGAACACCGGGGAGCTGTTTTTT.

This chain connects TRBV5-5 to TRBJ2-3; 7 nucleotides agree with TRBD2. The CDR3 sequence is 15 residues long. V shed 4 bases and J 1 base; nucleotides not matched to a gene: 6. Per germline, CDR1 SGHKS and CDR2 YYEKEE (reference sequence). The CDR3 DNA is TGTGCCAGCAGCGGGAGCGGGGCTGGCACAGATACGCAGTATTTT. As protein: CASSGSGAGTDTQYF.

V is TRBV5-4 and J is TRBJ2-1; D is uncertain. The CDR3 sequence is 15 residues long. Deletions cut 0 bases from V and 2 bases from J, with 9 bases between. Germline V gene data show CDR1 as SGHNT and CDR2 as YYREEE (reference sequence). In nucleotides, the CDR3 is TGTGCCAGCAGCTTGGCACGAGGAGCCTACAATGAGCAGTTCTTC. Protein sequence: CASSLARGAYNEQFF.

This chain connects TRBV5-1 to TRBJ2-4, with TRBD1 as a possible D gene (5 bases). The CDR3 spans 12 residues. Germline CDR1 is SGHRS and CDR2 is YFSETQ. V lost 3 bases, J lost 7 bases, and 8 bases lay in between. CDR3 amino acids: CASSSRQNIQYF. The CDR3 DNA sequence: TGCGCCAGCAGCTCAAGACAGAACATTCAGTACTTC.

The rearrangement links TRBV7-9 to TRBJ1-1; D is uncertain. This CDR3 has 11 amino acids. The V and J ends lost 5 bases and 6 bases respectively, with 7 bases between them. In germline, CDR1 is SEHNR, CDR2 FQNEAQ (reference sequence). The CDR3 reads CASSLRSEAFF. The CDR3 DNA is TGTGCCAGCAGCCTTCGTTCTGAAGCTTTCTTT.

CDR3 region: CASSIGRGPNEQFF. The CDR3 DNA is TGTGCCAGTAGTATAGGTCGCGGCCCAAATGAGCAGTTCTTC. The chain has TRBV19 and TRBJ2-1, with no clear D. CDR3 length: 14 residues. Between the trimmed V and J ends, which lost 1 base and 7 bases, there was a span of 11 bases. CDR1 LNHDA and CDR2 SQIVND come from the germline V gene (reference sequence).

This sequence joins TRBV5-1 and TRBJ2-5, with TRBD1 matching over 7 bases. J was trimmed by 3 bases and V by 4 bases; bases with no gene match: 6. This CDR3 spans 14 amino acids. Germline V gene sequence: CDR1 SGHRS, CDR2 YFSETQ. The chain's CDR3 is CASSGTDRKETQYF. In nucleotides, the CDR3 is TGCGCCAGCAGCGGGACAGACAGGAAAGAGACCCAGTACTTC.

The chain couples TRBV11-2 to TRBJ2-7, with 11 bases fitting TRBD1. Trimming at V came to 5 bases and at J to 6 bases, leaving 6 bases not matched to a gene. CDR3 length: 14 residues. CDR1 SGHAT and CDR2 FQNNGV come from the germline V gene. The CDR3 spells CASSPGQGVSEQYV. The CDR3 DNA is TGTGCCAGCAGCCCGGGACAGGGGGTTAGCGAGCAGTACGTC.

The chain is built from TRBV23-1 and TRBJ1-4; D is undetermined. TRBV23-1 is recorded as an ORF, its role being uncertain. The CDR3 consists of 15 residues. Trimming stripped 2 bases from V and 0 bases from J, with 7 bases between. The CDR3 DNA is TGCGCCAGCAGTCAACCCCTTGCAACTAATGAAAAACTGTTTTTT. Translation: CASSQPLATNEKLFF.

V and J are TRBV29-1 and TRBJ2-1; a possible D gene is TRBD2 (6 bases). Germline assignment: CDR1 SQVTM and CDR2 ANQGSEA. V gave up 4 bases and J gave up 6 bases, with 10 bases separating them. The CDR3 is made up of 12 amino acids. The CDR3 spells CSVVGLTNEQFF. The CDR3 DNA reads as TGCAGCGTTGTTGGACTAACCAATGAGCAGTTCTTC.